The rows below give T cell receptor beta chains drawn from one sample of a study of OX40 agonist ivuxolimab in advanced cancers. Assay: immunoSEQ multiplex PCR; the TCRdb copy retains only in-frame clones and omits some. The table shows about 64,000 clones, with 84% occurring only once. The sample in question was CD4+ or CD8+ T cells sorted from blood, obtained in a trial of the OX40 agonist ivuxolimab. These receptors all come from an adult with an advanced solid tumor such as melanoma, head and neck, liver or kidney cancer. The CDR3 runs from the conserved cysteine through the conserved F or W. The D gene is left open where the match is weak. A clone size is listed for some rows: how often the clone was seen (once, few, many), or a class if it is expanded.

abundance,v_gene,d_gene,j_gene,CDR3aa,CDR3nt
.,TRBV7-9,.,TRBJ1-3,CASSIQGNYRNTIYF,TGTGCCAGCAGCATCCAGGGGAATTACCGAAACACCATATATTTT
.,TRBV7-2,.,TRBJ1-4,CASSLGREEKKLFF,TGTGCCAGCAGCTTAGGCCGTGAAGAGAAAAAACTGTTTTTT
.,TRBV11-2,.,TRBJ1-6,CASSPTFGANSPLHF,TGTGCCAGCAGCCCGACCTTCGGGGCAAATTCACCCCTCCACTTT
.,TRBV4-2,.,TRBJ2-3,CASSQGQLVTDTQYF,TGTGCCAGCAGCCAAGGCCAACTAGTTACAGATACGCAGTATTTT
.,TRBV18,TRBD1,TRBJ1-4,CASSPKGQGNEKLFF,TGTGCCAGCTCACCCAAGGGACAGGGGAATGAAAAACTGTTTTTT
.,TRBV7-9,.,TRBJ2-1,CASSSGPAYNEQFF,TGTGCCAGCAGCAGTGGTCCCGCCTACAATGAGCAGTTCTTC
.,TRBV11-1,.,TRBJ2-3,CASSSRFSDTQYF,TGTGCCAGCAGCTCCCGATTTTCAGATACGCAGTATTTT
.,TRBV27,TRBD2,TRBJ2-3,CASSRRGLAGGRADTQYF,TGTGCCAGCAGCCGACGTGGACTAGCGGGGGGACGGGCAGATACGCAGTATTTT
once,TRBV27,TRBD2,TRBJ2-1,CASSSRLAGGHNEQFF,TGTGCCAGCAGTAGCAGACTAGCGGGGGGCCACAATGAGCAGTTCTTC
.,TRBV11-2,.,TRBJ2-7,CASSLGGTVYYEQYF,TGTGCCAGCAGCTTAGGTGGGACCGTTTACTACGAGCAGTACTTC
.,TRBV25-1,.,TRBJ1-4,CASGPATNEKLFF,TGTGCCAGCGGCCCTGCAACTAATGAAAAACTGTTTTTT
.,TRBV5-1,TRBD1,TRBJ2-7,CASSLVFGSGQGFHEQYF,TGCGCCAGCAGCTTGGTGTTCGGGTCGGGACAGGGATTCCACGAGCAGTACTTC
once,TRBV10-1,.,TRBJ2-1,CASSDSGYNEQFF,TGCGCCAGCAGTGATTCAGGGTACAATGAGCAGTTCTTC
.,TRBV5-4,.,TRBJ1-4,CASSLTGVGTNEKLFF,TGTGCCAGCAGCTTAACAGGCGTAGGAACTAATGAAAAACTGTTTTTT
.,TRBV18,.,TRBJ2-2,CASSPPGATGELFF,TGTGCCAGCTCACCTCCAGGGGCCACCGGGGAGCTGTTTTTT
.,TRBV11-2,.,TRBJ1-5,CASSREGQLNQPQHF,TGTGCCAGCAGCCGCGAGGGGCAGCTCAATCAGCCCCAGCATTTT
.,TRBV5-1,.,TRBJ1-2,CASSLPSTLIGYTF,TGCGCCAGCAGCTTGCCCTCCACATTGATCGGCTACACCTTC
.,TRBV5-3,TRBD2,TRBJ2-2,CARSLRGTSGRLGTGELFF,TGTGCCAGAAGCTTGCGGGGGACTAGCGGGAGACTCGGGACCGGGGAGCTGTTTTTT
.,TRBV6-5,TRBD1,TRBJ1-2,CASSYSNRGLYGYTF,TGTGCCAGCAGTTACTCGAATAGGGGGCTCTATGGCTACACCTTC
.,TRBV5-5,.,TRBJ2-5,CASSFGGNQETQYF,TGTGCCAGCAGCTTTGGGGGTAACCAAGAGACCCAGTACTTC
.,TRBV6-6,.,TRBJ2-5,CATVGAGETQYF,TGTGCCACCGTCGGGGCTGGGGAGACCCAGTACTTC
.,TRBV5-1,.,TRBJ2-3,CASSLAGIGLTDTQYF,TGCGCCAGCAGCTTGGCCGGTATAGGGCTTACAGATACGCAGTATTTT
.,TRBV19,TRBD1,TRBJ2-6,CASTTGGVWAGANVLTF,TGTGCCAGTACAACAGGGGGCGTTTGGGCTGGGGCCAACGTCCTGACTTTC
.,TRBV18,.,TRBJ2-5,CASSPMGDQETQYF,TGTGCCAGCTCACCAATGGGGGATCAAGAGACCCAGTACTTC
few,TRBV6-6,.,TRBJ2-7,CASSFDSYEQYF,TGTGCCAGCAGTTTTGACAGCTACGAGCAGTACTTC
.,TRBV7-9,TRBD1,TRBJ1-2,CASRTFFSRDRGTYGYTF,TGTGCCAGCAGAACCTTCTTTTCCAGGGACAGGGGAACCTATGGCTACACCTTC
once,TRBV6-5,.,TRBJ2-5,CASSRTIGETQYF,TGTGCCAGCAGTCGGACAATAGGAGAGACCCAGTACTTC
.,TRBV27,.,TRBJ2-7,CASSLRFGQSYEQYF,TGTGCCAGCAGTTTAAGATTCGGCCAGTCCTACGAGCAGTACTTC
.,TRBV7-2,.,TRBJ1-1,CASRKGVNTEAFF,TGTGCCAGCCGAAAAGGGGTGAACACTGAAGCTTTCTTT
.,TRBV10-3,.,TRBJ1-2,CAISEGRDAMNYGYTF,TGTGCCATCAGTGAGGGCAGGGACGCGATGAACTATGGCTACACCTTC
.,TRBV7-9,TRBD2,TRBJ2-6,CASSSKLAGGHSGANVLTF,TGTGCCAGCAGCTCTAAACTAGCGGGAGGGCACTCTGGGGCCAACGTCCTGACTTTC
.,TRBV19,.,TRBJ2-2,CASSLSNTGELFF,TGTGCCAGTAGTTTGTCGAACACCGGGGAGCTGTTTTTT
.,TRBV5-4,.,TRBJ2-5,CASSRENQETQYF,TGTGCCAGCAGCCGGGAGAATCAAGAGACCCAGTACTTC
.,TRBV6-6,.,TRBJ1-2,CASSSGQFGYTF,TGTGCCAGCAGTAGCGGACAGTTTGGCTACACCTTC
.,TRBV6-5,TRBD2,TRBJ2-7,CASMGGSGEQYF,TGTGCCAGCATGGGCGGGAGCGGCGAGCAGTACTTC
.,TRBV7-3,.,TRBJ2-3,CASSLIRTSTDTQYF,TGTGCCAGCAGCTTAATCCGGACTAGCACAGATACGCAGTATTTT
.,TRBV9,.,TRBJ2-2,CASSSSGNTGELFF,TGTGCCAGCAGCTCCAGCGGCAACACCGGGGAGCTGTTTTTT
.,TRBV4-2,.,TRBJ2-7,CASSPPSAGSYEQYF,TGTGCCAGCAGCCCCCCTAGCGCCGGATCCTACGAGCAGTACTTC